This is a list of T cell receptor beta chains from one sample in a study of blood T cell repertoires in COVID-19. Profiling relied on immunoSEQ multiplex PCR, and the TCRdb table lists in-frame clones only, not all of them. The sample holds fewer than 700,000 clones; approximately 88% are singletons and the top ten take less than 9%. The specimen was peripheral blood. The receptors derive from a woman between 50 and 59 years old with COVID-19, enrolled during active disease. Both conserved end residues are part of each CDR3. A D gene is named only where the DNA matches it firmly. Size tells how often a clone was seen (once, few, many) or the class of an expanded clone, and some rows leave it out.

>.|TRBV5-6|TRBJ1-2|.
CASSSEPGDYGYTF
TGTGCCAGCAGCTCCGAGCCAGGGGACTATGGCTACACCTTC
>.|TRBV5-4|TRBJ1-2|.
CASLTRGSYGYTF
TGTGCCAGCCTCACGCGGGGTAGCTATGGCTACACCTTC
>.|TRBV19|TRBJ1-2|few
CASNEVYGGYTF
TGTGCCAGCAACGAGGTCTATGGTGGCTACACCTTC
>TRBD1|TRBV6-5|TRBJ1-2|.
CASRTGTAVYYGYTF
TGTGCCAGCAGGACTGGGACAGCGGTGTACTATGGCTACACCTTC
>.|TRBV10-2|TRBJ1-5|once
CASSPGLRQPQHF
TGCGCCAGCAGTCCGGGATTACGGCAGCCCCAGCATTTT
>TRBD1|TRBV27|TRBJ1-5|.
CASRSGTGNSNQPQHF
TGTGCCAGCAGATCCGGGACAGGGAACAGCAATCAGCCCCAGCATTTT
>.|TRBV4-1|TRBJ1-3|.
CASSPHSGGLAGNTIYF
TGCGCCAGCAGCCCTCATTCCGGGGGGTTAGCTGGAAACACCATATATTTT
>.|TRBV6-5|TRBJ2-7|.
CASSQDSYEQYF
TGTGCCAGCAGCCAGGACAGCTACGAGCAGTACTTC
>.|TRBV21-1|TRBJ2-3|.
CASSKSVWGGKQGSTDTQYF
TGTGCCAGCAGCAAAAGCGTCTGGGGCGGGAAGCAGGGTAGTACAGATACGCAGTATTTT
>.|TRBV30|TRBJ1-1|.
CAWSLGGEAFF
TGTGCCTGGAGTTTGGGAGGAGAAGCTTTCTTT
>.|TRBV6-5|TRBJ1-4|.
CASSYSNAGANEKLFF
TGTGCCAGCAGTTACTCGAATGCGGGGGCTAATGAAAAACTGTTTTTT
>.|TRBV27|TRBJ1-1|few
CASSLTRDTEAFF
TGTGCCAGCAGTTTAACCCGGGACACTGAAGCTTTCTTT
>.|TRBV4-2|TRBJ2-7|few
CASSSFGGNEQYF
TGTGCCAGCAGCTCTTTCGGCGGGAACGAGCAGTACTTC
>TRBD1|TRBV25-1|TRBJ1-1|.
CASSGRQGAPEAFF
TGTGCCAGCAGTGGCCGACAGGGGGCCCCTGAAGCTTTCTTT
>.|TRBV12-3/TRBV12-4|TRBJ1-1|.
CASSFNRNTEAFF
TGTGCCAGCAGTTTTAACAGGAACACTGAAGCTTTCTTT
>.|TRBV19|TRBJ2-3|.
CASSIESPIDTQYF
TGTGCCAGTAGTATCGAGTCTCCAATCGATACGCAGTATTTT
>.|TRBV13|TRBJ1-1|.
CASSGGSEAFF
TGTGCCAGCAGCGGGGGGAGTGAAGCTTTCTTT
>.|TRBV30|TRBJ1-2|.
CAWSVGADGYTF
TGTGCCTGGAGTGTTGGGGCAGATGGCTACACCTTC
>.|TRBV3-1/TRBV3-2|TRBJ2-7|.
CASSRRTDSYEQYF
TGTGCCAGCAGCCGGCGGACAGACTCCTACGAGCAGTACTTC
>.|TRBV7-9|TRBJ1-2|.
CASSPGTRDGYTF
TGTGCCAGCAGCCCTGGGACACGGGATGGCTACACCTTC
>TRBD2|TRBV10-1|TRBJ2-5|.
CATQLAGGIQETQYF
TGCGCCACCCAATTAGCGGGGGGGATACAAGAGACCCAGTACTTC
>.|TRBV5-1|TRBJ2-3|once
CASSRTGAADTQYF
TGCGCCAGCAGCAGAACAGGCGCGGCAGATACGCAGTATTTT
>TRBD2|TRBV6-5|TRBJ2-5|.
CASSWGGRGQETQYF
TGTGCCAGCAGTTGGGGCGGGAGGGGACAAGAGACCCAGTACTTC
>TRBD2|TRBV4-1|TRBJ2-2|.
CASSPLSGGAAGELFF
TGCGCCAGCAGCCCCCTAAGCGGGGGGGCCGCCGGGGAGCTGTTTTTT
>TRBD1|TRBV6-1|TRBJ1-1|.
CASSEDRDRNLNTEAFF
TGTGCCAGCAGTGAAGACCGGGACAGGAATTTGAACACTGAAGCTTTCTTT
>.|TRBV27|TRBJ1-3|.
CATRQASGNTIYF
TGTGCCACCAGACAGGCCTCAGGAAACACCATATATTTT